This T cell receptor (beta chain) was captured by sequencing in a study of cytomegalovirus exposure and HLA in healthy donors. For the study at large: It was reported in a later analysis that the 100 to 150 validation repertoires used the same platform as the 666 first-cohort repertoires.

Generated by immunoSEQ multiplex PCR, the TCRdb table keeps only in-frame clones and is missing some. Of 150,000 to 200,000 clones in the sample, 88% were seen once. There are a few counts of this clone. Its specificity is unknown. Study conclusions and caveats: Reports indicated that the classifier achieved high specificity and sensitivity in diagnosing cytomegalovirus status. Clusters of TCRs from the first cohort tended to co-occur in the approximately 130 validation repertoires (as a later analysis found). Cytomegalovirus-associated status was assigned to about 180 TCR beta chains.

Looked up from germline, CDR1 is KGHSH and CDR2 is LQKENI. With 2 bases clipped from V and 1 base from J, the junction kept 4 bases outside the gene matches. The CDR3 is made up of 15 amino acids. Sequencing was performed on PBMCs. The receptor comes from a man between 18 and 35 years old in good health and CMV-seronegative. This sequence joins TRBV18 and TRBJ2-7, with TRBD1 identical over 8 bases. The CDR3 is CASSPTRQGSYEQYF. DNA for the CDR3: TGTGCCAGCTCACCAACGCGACAGGGGTCCTACGAGCAGTACTTC.